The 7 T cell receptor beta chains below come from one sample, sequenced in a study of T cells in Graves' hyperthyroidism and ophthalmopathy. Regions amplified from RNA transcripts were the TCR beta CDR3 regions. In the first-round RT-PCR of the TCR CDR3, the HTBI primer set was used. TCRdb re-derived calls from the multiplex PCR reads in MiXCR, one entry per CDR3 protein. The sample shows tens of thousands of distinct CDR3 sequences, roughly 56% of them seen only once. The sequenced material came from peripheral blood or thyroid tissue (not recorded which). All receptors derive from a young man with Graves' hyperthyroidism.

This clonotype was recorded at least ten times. The CDR3 sequence is CASSLLDTQYF. CDR3 bases: TGCGCCAGCAGCTTACTAGATACGCAGTATTTT. V and J are TRBV5-1 and TRBJ2-3, with no clear D. The CDR3 runs to 11 residues. Germline-derived CDR1 and CDR2 are SGHRS and YFSETQ. The V end lost 2 bases, the J end lost 5 bases, and 3 bases lay between the germline ends.

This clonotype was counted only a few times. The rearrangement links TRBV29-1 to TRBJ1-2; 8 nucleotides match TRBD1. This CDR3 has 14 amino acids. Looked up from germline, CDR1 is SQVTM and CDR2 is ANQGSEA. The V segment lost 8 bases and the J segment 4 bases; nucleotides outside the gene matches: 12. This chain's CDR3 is CSPLRQGSVYGYTF. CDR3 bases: TGCAGCCCCCTGAGACAGGGGAGCGTCTATGGCTACACCTTC.

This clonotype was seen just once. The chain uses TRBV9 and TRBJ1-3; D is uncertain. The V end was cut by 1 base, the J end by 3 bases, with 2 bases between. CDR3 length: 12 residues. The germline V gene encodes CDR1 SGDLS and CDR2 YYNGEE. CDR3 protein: CASSVSGNTIYF. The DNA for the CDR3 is TGTGCCAGCAGCGTAAGTGGAAACACCATATATTTT.

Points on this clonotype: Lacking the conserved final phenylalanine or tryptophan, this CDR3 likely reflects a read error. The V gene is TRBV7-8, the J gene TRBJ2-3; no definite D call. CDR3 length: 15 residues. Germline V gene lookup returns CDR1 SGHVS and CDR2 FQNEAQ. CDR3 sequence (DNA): TGTGCCAGCAGCTTGGTGTTAGGGCACACAGATGCGCAGTATTCT. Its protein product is CASSLVLGHTDAQYS.

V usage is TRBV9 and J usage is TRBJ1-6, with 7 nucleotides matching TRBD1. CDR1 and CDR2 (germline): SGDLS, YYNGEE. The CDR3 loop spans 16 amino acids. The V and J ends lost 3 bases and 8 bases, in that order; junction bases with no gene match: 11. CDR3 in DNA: TGTGCCAGCAGCGCGGCCGGGACAGCGAGGGATTCACCCCTCCACTTT. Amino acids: CASSAAGTARDSPLHF. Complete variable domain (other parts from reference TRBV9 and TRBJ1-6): DSGVTQTPKHLITATGQRVTLRCSPRSGDLSVYWYQQSLDQGLQFLIQYYNGEERAKGNILERFSAQQFPDLHSELNLSSLELGDSALYFCASSAAGTARDSPLHFGNGTRLTVT.

The CDR3: CASGGGQYGYTF. For the CDR3, the DNA is TGTGCCAGCGGTGGAGGGCAGTATGGCTACACCTTC. The chain carries TRBV7-8 and TRBJ1-2; D ambiguous. V lost 8 bases and J 5 bases, leaving 12 bases between the germline ends. CDR1 is SGHVS, CDR2 FQNEAQ, per germline. The CDR3 loop spans 12 amino acids.

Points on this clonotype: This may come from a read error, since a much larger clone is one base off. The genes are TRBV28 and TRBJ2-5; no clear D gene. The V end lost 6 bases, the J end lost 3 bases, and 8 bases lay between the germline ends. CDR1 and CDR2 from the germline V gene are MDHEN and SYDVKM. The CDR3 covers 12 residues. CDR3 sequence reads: CASRTGEETQYF. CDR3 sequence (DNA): TGTGCCAGCAGAACTGGAGAAGAGACCCAGTACTTC. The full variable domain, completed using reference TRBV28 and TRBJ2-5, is DVKVTQSSRYLVKRTGEKVFLECVQDMDHENMFWYRQDPGLGLRLIYFSYDVKMKEKGDIPEGYSVSREKKERFSLILESASTNQTSMYLCASRTGEETQYFGPGTRLLVL.